This TCR beta chain was recovered during a study of PD-1 blockade in classical Hodgkin lymphoma. Time point described: cycle 4 day 1 (C4D1), after around six weeks of nivolumab. Brentuximab vedotin exposure varied among the patients, all of whom had relapsed after autologous stem cell transplantation. Clones were sequenced by immunoSEQ multiplex PCR, and TCRdb holds only the in-frame ones, with some missing. Of around 30,000 clones detected, around 68% appear once; the ten largest clones hold 3.9%. This sequence was found in a human donor with classical Hodgkin lymphoma. The sample consisted of peripheral blood mononuclear cells (PBMCs), taken before the fourth cycle of nivolumab.

The CDR3 nucleotides are TGTGCCTGCGGGACTGAGAACACCGGGGAGCTGTTTTTT. Translated: CACGTENTGELFF. This chain joins TRBV19 and TRBJ2-2, with D possibly being TRBD2 (6 bases). CDR1 LNHDA and CDR2 SQIVND come from the germline V gene (reference sequence). The CDR3 length is 13 residues. The V end was cut by 11 bases, the J end by 1 base, with 11 bases between.